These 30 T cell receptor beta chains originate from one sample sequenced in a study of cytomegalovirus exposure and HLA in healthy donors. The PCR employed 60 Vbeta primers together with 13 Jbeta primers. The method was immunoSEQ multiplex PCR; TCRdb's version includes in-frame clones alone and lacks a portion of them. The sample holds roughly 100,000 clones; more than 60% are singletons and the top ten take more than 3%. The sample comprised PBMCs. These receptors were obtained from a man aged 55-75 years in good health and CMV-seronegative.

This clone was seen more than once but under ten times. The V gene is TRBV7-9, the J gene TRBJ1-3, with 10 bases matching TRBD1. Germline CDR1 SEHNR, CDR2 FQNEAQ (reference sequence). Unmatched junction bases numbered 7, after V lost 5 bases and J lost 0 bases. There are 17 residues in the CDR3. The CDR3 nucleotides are TGTGCCAGCAGCCCCGGGACAGGGGAAAGCTCTGGAAACACCATATATTTT. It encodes CASSPGTGESSGNTIYF.

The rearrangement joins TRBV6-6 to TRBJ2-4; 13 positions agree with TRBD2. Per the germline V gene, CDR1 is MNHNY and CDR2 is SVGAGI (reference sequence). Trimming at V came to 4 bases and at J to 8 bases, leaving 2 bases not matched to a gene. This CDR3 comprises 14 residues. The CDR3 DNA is TGTGCCAGCAGTTTTACTAGCGGGGGGGACATTCAGTACTTC. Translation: CASSFTSGGDIQYF.

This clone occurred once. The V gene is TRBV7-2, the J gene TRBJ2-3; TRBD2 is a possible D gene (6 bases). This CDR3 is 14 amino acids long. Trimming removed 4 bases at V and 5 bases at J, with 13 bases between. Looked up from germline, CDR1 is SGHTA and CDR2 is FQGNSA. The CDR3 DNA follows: TGTGCCAGCAGCTCGGGACTCCCCGGAGATACGCAGTATTTT. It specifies CASSSGLPGDTQYF.

CDR3 in amino acids: CASRPGGPLTNYGYTF. The CDR3 nucleotides are TGTGCCAGCCGACCGGGAGGGCCGCTAACTAACTATGGCTACACCTTC. This sequence joins TRBV5-4 and TRBJ1-2; D gene uncertain. The CDR3 sequence is 16 residues long. V was trimmed by 7 bases and J by 0 bases, leaving 19 bases between them. CDR1 is SGHNT, CDR2 YYREEE, per germline (reference sequence).

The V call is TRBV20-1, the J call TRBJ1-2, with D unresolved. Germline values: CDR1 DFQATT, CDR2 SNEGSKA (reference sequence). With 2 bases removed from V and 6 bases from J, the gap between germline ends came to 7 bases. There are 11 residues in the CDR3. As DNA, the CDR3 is TGCAGTGCTAGATCCAATGATGGCTACACCTTC. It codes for CSARSNDGYTF.

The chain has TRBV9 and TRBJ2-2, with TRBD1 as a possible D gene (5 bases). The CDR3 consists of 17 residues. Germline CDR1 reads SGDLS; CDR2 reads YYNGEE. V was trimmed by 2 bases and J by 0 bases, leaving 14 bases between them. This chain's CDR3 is CASSVGYRSSNTGELFF. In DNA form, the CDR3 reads TGTGCCAGCAGCGTGGGTTACAGGAGTTCGAACACCGGGGAGCTGTTTTTT.

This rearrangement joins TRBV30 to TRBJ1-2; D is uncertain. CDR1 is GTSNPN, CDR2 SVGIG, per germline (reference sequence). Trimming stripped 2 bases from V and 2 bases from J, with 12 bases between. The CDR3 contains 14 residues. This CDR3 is CAWSSIESNYGYTF. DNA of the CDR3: TGTGCCTGGAGTTCGATAGAATCCAACTATGGCTACACCTTC.

In nucleotides, the CDR3 is TGTGCCATCAGTGGGGGCCCGGGACAGGAGAATGAAAAACTGTTTTTT. Protein: CAISGGPGQENEKLFF. The chain employs TRBV10-3 and TRBJ1-4, with TRBD1 matching over 8 bases. V lost 4 bases to trimming and J lost 5 bases; unmatched junction nucleotides: 9. This CDR3 comprises 16 residues. Germline CDR1 reads ENHRY; CDR2 reads SYGVKD.

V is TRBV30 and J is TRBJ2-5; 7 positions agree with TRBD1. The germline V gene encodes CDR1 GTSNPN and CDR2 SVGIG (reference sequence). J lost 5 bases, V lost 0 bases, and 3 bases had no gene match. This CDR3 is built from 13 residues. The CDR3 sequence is CAWSVGQVETQYF. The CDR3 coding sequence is TGTGCCTGGAGTGTAGGACAGGTCGAGACCCAGTACTTC. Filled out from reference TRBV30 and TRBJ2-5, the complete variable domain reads SQTIHQWPATLVQPVGSPLSLECTVEGTSNPNLYWYRQAAGRGLQLLFYSVGIGQISSEVPQNLSASRPQDRQFILSSKKLLLSDSGFYLCAWSVGQVETQYFGPGTRLLVL.

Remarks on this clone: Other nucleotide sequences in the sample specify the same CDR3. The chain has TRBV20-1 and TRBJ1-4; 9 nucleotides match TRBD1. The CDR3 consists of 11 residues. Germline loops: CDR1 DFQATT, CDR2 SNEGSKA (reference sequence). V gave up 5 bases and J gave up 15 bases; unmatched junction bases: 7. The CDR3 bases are TGCAGTGCTGACGCCCGGACAGGGGTGTTTTTT. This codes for CSADARTGVFF.

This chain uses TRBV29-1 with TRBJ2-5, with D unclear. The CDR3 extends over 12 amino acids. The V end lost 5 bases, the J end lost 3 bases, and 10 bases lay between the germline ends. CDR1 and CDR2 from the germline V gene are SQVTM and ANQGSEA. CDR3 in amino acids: CSVSYPKETQYF. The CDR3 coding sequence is TGCAGCGTTTCCTACCCTAAAGAGACCCAGTACTTC.

The CDR3 region is CASSFSGQSSDTQYF. The DNA of the CDR3 is TGCGCCAGCAGCTTTTCGGGACAGAGCTCAGATACGCAGTATTTT. V gene TRBV5-1 combines with J gene TRBJ2-3; 7 bases fit TRBD1. Germline V gene sequence: CDR1 SGHRS, CDR2 YFSETQ. J was trimmed by 4 bases and V by 2 bases; bases with no gene match: 7. The CDR3 has 15 amino acids.

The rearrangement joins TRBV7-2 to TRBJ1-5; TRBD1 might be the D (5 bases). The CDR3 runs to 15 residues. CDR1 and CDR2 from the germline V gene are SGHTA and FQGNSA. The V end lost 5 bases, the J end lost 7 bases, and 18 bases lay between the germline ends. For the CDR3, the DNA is TGTGCCAGCAGCGTACAGGATTCCTTAATACAGCCCCAGCATTTT. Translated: CASSVQDSLIQPQHF.

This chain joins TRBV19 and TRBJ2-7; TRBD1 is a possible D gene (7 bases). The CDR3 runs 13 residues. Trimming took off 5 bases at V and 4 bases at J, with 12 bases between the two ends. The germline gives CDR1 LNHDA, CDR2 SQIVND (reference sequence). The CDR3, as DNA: TGTGCCAGTAGTGCGGGACAGAAGTACGAGCAGTACTTC. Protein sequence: CASSAGQKYEQYF.

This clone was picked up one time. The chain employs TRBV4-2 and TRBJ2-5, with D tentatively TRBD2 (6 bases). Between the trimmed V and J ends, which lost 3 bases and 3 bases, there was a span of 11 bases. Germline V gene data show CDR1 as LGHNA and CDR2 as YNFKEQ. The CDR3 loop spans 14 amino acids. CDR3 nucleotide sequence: TGTGCCAGCAGCCAGGGGGGAAATGAAGAGACCCAGTACTTC. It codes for CASSQGGNEETQYF.

DNA for the CDR3: TGTGCCAGCAGCTCGGGTGGGTATGCGACCCAGTACTTC. Amino acid sequence: CASSSGGYATQYF. The J gene is TRBJ2-5, the V gene TRBV9, with D hard to call. Germline assignment: CDR1 SGDLS and CDR2 YYNGEE. The V end was cut by 4 bases, the J end by 7 bases, with 14 bases between. This CDR3 spans 13 amino acids.

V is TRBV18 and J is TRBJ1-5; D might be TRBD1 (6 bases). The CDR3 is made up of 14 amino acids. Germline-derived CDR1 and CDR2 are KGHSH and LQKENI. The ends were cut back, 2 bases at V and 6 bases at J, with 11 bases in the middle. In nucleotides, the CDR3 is TGTGCCAGCTCACCATACAGGGACACTCAGCCCCAGCATTTT. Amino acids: CASSPYRDTQPQHF.

DNA for the CDR3: TGCGCCAGCAGCTTGGCTCCATCGGGTGAAAAACTGTTTTTT. This translates into CASSLAPSGEKLFF. The chain recombines TRBV5-1 with TRBJ1-4; D is unclear. The germline V and J ends were trimmed by 0 bases and 7 bases, with 10 bases remaining between them. Germline CDR1 reads SGHRS; CDR2 reads YFSETQ. This CDR3 is 14 amino acids long.

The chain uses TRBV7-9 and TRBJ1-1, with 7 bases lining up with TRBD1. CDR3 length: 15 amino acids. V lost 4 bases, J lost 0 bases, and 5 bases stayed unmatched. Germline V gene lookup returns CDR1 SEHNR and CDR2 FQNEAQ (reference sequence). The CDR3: CASSSGGSMNTEAFF. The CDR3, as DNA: TGTGCCAGCAGCTCAGGGGGGAGTATGAACACTGAAGCTTTCTTT. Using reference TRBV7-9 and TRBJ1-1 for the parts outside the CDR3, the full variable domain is DTGVSQNPRHKITKRGQNVTFRCDPISEHNRLYWYRQTLGQGPEFLTYFQNEAQLEKSRLLSDRFSAERPKGSFSTLEIQRTEQGDSAMYLCASSSGGSMNTEAFFGQGTRLTVV.

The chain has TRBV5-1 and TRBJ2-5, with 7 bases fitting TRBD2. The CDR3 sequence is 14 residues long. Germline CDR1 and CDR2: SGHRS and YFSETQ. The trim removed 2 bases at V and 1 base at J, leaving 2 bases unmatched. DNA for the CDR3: TGCGCCAGCAGCTTCAGGACTAGCCAAGAGACCCAGTACTTC. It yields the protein CASSFRTSQETQYF. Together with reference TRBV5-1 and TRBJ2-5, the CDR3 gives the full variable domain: KAGVTQTPRYLIKTRGQQVTLSCSPISGHRSVSWYQQTPGQGLQFLFEYFSETQRNKGNFPGRFSGRQFSNSRSEMNVSTLELGDSALYLCASSFRTSQETQYFGPGTRLLVL.

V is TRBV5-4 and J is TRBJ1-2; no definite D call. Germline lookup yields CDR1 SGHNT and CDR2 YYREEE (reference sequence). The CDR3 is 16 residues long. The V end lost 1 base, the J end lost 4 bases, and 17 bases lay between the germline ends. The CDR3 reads CASSLSGVLGVYGYTF. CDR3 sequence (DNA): TGTGCCAGCAGCTTGTCGGGAGTTCTCGGGGTCTATGGCTACACCTTC.

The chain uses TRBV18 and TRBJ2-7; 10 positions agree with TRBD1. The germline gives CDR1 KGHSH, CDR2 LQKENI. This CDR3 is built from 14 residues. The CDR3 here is CASSNTRDRGPQHV. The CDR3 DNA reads TGTGCCAGCTCAAATACCCGGGACAGGGGACCCCAGCACGTC.

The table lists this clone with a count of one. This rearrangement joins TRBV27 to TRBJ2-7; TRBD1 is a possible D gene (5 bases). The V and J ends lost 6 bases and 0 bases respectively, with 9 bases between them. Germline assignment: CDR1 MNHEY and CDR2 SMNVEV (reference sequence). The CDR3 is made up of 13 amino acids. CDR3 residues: CASSRTLSYEQYF. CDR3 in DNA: TGTGCCAGCAGCCGGACACTCTCCTACGAGCAGTACTTC.

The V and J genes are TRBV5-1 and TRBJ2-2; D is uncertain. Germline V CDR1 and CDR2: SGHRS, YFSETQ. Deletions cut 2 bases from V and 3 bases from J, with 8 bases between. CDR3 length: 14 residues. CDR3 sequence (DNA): TGCGCCAGCAGCTTCCGCCGGGACACCGGGGAGCTGTTTTTT. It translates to CASSFRRDTGELFF.

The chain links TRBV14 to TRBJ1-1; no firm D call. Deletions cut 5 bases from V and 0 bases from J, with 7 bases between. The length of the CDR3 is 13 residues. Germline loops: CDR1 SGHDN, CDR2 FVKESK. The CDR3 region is CASSETLNTEAFF. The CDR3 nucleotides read TGTGCCAGCAGCGAAACATTGAACACTGAAGCTTTCTTT.

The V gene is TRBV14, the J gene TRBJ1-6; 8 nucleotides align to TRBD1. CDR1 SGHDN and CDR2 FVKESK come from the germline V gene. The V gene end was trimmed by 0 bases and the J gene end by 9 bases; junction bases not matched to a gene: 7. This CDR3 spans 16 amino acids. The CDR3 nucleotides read TGTGCCAGCAGCCAAGAGGGTTGGACAGGGTTTTCACCCCTCCACTTT. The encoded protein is CASSQEGWTGFSPLHF.

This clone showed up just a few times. CDR3 loop: CASSETGTGSYEQYF. CDR3 nucleotide sequence: TGTGCCAGCAGCGAGACCGGGACAGGATCCTACGAGCAGTACTTC. The gene calls are TRBV11-1 and TRBJ2-7, with 8 nucleotides matching TRBD1. Germline trimming cut 5 bases from V and 1 base from J; bases unmatched to any gene: 7. The CDR3 has 15 residues. The germline CDR1 and CDR2 sequences are SGHAT and FQDESV (reference sequence).

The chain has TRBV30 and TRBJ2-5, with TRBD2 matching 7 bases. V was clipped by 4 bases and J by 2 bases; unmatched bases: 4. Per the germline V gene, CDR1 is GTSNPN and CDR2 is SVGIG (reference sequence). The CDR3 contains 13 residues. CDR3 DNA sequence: TGTGCCTGGACCGCAGCGGGACAAGAGACCCAGTACTTC. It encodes CAWTAAGQETQYF.

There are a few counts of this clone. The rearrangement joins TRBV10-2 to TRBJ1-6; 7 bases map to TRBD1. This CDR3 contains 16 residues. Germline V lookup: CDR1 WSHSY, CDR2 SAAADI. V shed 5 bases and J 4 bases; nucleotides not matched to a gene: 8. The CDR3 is CASSRDSPRYNSPLHF. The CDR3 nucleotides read TGCGCCAGCAGTCGGGACAGCCCACGATATAATTCACCCCTCCACTTT.

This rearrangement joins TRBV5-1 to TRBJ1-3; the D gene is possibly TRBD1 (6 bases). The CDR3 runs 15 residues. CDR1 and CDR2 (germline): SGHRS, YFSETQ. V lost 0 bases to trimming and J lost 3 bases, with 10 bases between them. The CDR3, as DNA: TGCGCCAGCAGCTTGGGAGGGGGAGATGGAAACACCATATATTTT. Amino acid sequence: CASSLGGGDGNTIYF.